Detailed here is one TCR beta chain. V dropped 11 bases and J dropped 6 bases, with 16 bases sitting between them. Germline values: CDR1 LNHDA, CDR2 SQIVND (reference sequence). CDR3 length equals 12 residues. This sample stems from a study of blood T cell repertoires in COVID-19. As for the study in general: PBMCs, B-cell-depleted T cells, or T cells were the source of the cDNA or gDNA that made up the material.

Original processing notes: Amplification of reference gene primers was used by the study to estimate nucleated cell counts. Produced via immunoSEQ multiplex PCR; TCRdb's table is partial and in-frame only. V and J calls and clone size are copied from that table; D and trimming were computed from the DNA. The table records approximately 110,000 clones, more than 75% of them present only once. Material: peripheral blood. The rearrangement links TRBV19 to TRBJ1-2; TRBD1 might be the D (6 bases). This sequence originates from a man in his forties with acute or convalescent COVID-19. DNA of the CDR3: TGTGCCGCCGCCGCGGGGGCTGATGGCTACACCTTC. Translated, it gives CAAAAGADGYTF.